This T cell receptor (beta chain) was observed in a study of cytomegalovirus exposure and HLA in healthy donors. Study-wide background: The same platform was used for the 110 or so validation repertoires and the roughly 700 first-cohort repertoires, a later analysis reported.

This CDR3 comprises 14 residues. The germline CDR1 and CDR2 sequences are SNHLY and FYNNEI. The V segment lost 7 bases and the J segment 0 bases; nucleotides outside the gene matches: 5. The table came from immunoSEQ multiplex PCR; TCRdb's copy has only in-frame clones and leaves some out. This table holds over 200,000 clones, over 80% found once. Sequences were obtained from PBMCs. The chain carries TRBV2 and TRBJ2-7, with TRBD2 matching 8 bases. The TCR sequence derives from a woman in her thirties in good health and CMV-seropositive. This chain's CDR3 is CASTGGGSSYEQYF. As DNA, the CDR3 is TGTGCCAGCACCGGGGGGGGAAGCTCCTACGAGCAGTACTTC.